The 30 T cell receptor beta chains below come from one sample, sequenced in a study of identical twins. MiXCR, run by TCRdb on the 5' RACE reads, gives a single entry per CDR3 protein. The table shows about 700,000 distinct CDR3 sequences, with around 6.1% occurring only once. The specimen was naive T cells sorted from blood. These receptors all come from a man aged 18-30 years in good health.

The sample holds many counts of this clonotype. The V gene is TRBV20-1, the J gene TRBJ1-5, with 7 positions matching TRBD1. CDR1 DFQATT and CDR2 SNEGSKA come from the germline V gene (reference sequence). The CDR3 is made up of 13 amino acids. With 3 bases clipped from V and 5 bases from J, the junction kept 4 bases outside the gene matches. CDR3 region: CSASGTGDQPQHF. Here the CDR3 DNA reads TGCAGTGCTAGTGGAACAGGGGATCAGCCCCAGCATTTT.

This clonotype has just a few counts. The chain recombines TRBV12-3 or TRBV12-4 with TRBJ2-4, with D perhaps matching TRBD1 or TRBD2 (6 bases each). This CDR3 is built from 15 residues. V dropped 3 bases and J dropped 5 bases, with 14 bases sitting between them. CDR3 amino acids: CASSFWAGEENIQYF. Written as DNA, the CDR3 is TGTGCCAGCAGTTTTTGGGCAGGGGAGGAAAACATTCAGTACTTC.

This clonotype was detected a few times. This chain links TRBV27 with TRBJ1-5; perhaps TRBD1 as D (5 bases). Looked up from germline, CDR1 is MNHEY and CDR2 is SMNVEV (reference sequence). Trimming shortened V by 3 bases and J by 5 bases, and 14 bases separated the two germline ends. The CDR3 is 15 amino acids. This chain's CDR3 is CASSFGGRGDQPQHF. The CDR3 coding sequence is TGTGCCAGCAGTTTTGGGGGTAGAGGGGATCAGCCCCAGCATTTT.

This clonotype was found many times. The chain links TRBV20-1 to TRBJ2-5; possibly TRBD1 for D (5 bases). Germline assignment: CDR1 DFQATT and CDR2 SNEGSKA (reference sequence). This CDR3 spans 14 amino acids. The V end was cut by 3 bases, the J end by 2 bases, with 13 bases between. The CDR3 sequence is CSARRQYNQETQYF. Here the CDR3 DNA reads TGCAGTGCTAGGAGACAGTACAATCAAGAGACCCAGTACTTC.

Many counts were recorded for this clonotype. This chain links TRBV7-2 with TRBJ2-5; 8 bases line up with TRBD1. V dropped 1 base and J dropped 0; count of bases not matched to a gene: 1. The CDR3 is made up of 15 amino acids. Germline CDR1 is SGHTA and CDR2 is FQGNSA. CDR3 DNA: TGTGCCAGCAGCTTAGGGGACAGGTACCAAGAGACCCAGTACTTC. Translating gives CASSLGDRYQETQYF.

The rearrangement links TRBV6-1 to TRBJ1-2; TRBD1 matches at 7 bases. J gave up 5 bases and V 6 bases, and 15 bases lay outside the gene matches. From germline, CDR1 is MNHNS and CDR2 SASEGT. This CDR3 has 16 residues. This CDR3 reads CASRRDSGQVGYGYTF. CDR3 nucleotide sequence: TGTGCCAGCAGGCGAGACTCAGGACAGGTCGGATATGGCTACACCTTC.

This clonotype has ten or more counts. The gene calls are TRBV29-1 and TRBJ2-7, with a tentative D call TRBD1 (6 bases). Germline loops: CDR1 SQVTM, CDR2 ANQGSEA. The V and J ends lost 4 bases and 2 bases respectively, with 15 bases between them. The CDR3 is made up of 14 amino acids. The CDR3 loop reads CSVVSQGITYEQYF. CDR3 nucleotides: TGCAGCGTTGTTAGTCAGGGGATCACCTACGAGCAGTACTTC.

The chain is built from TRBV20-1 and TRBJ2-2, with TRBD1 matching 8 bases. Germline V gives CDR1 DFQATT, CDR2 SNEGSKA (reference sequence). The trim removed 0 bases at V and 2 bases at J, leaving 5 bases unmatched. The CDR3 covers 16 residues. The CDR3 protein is CSARDPRGLNTGELFF. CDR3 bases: TGCAGTGCTAGAGACCCCAGGGGGCTCAACACCGGGGAGCTGTTTTTT.

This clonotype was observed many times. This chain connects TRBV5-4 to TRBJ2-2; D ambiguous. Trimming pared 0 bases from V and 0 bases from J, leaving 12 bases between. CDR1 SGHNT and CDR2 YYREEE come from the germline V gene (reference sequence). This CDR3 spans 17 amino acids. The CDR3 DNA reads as TGTGCCAGCAGCTTGGGGAAGGACCGATCGAACACCGGGGAGCTGTTTTTT. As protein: CASSLGKDRSNTGELFF.

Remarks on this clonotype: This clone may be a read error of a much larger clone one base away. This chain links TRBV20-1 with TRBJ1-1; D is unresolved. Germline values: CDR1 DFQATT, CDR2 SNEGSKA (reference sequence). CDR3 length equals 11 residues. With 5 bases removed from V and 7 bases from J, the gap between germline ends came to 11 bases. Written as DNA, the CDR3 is TGCAGTGCTGCTTTCGGGGATGAAGCTTTCTTT. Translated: CSAAFGDEAFF.

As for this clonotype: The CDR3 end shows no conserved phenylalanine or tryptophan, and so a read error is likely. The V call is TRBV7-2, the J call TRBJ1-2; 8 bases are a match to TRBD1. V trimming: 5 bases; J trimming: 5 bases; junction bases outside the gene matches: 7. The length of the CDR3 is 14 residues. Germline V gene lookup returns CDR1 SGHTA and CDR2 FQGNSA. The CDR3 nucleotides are TGTGCCAGCAGCCCAAGGACAGGGACGTATGGCTACACCTAC. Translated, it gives CASSPRTGTYGYTY.

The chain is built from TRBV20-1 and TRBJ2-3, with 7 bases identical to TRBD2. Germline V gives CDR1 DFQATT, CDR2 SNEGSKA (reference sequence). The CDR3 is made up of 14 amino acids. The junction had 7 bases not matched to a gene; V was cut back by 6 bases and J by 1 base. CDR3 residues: CSAPRGGRTDTQYF. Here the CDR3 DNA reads TGCAGTGCCCCGAGGGGAGGGCGCACAGATACGCAGTATTTT.

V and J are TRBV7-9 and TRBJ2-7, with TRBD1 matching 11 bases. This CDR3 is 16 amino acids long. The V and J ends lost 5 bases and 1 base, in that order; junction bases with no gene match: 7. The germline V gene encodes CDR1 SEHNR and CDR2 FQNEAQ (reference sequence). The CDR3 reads CASSRMDRGRSYEQYF. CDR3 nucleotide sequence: TGTGCCAGCAGCCGAATGGACAGGGGGCGTTCCTACGAGCAGTACTTC.

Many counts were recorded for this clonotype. CDR3 protein: CASGLRTEQFF. DNA for the CDR3: TGTGCCAGCGGTCTAAGGACTGAGCAGTTCTTC. The V gene is TRBV28, the J gene TRBJ2-1; no definite D call. With 8 bases removed from V and 9 bases from J, the gap between germline ends came to 11 bases. This CDR3 contains 11 residues. Germline assignment: CDR1 MDHEN and CDR2 SYDVKM.

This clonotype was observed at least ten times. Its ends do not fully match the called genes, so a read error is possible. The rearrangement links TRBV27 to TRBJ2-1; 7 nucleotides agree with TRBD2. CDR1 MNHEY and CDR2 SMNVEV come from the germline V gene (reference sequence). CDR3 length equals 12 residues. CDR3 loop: CASSPNRRERFF. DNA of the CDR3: TGTGCCAGCAGTCCGAACAGGCGGGAGCGGTTCTTC.

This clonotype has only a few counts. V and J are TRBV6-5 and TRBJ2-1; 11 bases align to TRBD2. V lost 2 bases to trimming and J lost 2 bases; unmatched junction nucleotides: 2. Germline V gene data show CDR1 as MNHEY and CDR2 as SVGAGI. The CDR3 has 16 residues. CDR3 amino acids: CASSYGGLAAYNEQFF. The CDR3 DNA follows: TGTGCCAGCAGTTACGGGGGACTAGCGGCCTACAATGAGCAGTTCTTC.

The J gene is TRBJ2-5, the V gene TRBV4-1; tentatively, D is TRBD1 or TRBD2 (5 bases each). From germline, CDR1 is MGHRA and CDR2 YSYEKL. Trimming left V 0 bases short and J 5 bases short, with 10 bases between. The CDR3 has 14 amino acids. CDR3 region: CASSQDEGRETQYF. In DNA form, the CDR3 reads TGCGCCAGCAGCCAAGACGAGGGGCGGGAGACCCAGTACTTC.

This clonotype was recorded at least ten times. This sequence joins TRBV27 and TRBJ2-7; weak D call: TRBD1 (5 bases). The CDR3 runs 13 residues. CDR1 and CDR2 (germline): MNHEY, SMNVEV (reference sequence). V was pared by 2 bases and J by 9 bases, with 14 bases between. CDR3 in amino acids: CASSLGRDRWQYF. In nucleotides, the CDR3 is TGTGCCAGCAGTTTAGGCAGGGATCGATGGCAGTACTTC.

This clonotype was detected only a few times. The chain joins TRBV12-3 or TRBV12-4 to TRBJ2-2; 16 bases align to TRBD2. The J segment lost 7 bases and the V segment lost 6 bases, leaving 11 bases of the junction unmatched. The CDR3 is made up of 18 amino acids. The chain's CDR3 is CASSPSGLAGGPGGELFF. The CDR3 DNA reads TGTGCCAGCAGCCCTTCGGGACTAGCGGGAGGGCCAGGCGGGGAGCTGTTTTTT.

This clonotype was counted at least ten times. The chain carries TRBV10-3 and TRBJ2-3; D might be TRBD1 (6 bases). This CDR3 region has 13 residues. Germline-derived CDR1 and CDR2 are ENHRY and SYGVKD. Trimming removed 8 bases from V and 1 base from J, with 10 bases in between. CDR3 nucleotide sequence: TGTGCCATCTTGGGGGCGGGCACAGATACGCAGTATTTT. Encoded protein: CAILGAGTDTQYF.

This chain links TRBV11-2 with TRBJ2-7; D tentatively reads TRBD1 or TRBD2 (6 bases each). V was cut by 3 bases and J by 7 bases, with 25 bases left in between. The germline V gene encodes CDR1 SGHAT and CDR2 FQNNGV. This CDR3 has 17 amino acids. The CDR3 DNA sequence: TGTGCCAGCAGCTTCAGGGGTCTAGCGAGGGGCAAATGGGAGCAGTACGTC. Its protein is CASSFRGLARGKWEQYV.

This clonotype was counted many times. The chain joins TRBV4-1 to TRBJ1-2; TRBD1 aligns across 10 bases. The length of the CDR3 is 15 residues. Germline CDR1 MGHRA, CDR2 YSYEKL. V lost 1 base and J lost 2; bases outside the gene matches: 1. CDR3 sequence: CASSQVGQGNYGYTF. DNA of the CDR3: TGCGCCAGCAGCCAAGTGGGACAGGGGAACTATGGCTACACCTTC.

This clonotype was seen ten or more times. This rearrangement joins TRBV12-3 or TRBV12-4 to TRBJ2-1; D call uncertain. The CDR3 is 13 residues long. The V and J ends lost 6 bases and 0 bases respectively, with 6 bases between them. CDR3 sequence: CASRPDSYNEQFF. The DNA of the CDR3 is TGTGCCAGCAGGCCGGACTCCTACAATGAGCAGTTCTTC.

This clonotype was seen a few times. Here the CDR3 reads CSASTSGRSYEQYF. CDR3 bases: TGCAGTGCTTCGACTAGCGGGAGGTCCTACGAGCAGTACTTC. V gene TRBV20-1 combines with J gene TRBJ2-7; 13 bases line up with TRBD2. Germline loops: CDR1 DFQATT, CDR2 SNEGSKA (reference sequence). CDR3 size: 14 residues. Trimming took 5 bases from V and 1 from J; bases not matched to a gene: 2.

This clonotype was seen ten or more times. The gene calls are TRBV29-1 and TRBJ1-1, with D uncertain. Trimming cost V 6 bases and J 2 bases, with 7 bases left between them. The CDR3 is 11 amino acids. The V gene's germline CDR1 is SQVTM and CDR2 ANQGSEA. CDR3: CSVVPNTEAFF. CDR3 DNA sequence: TGCAGCGTAGTACCCAACACTGAAGCTTTCTTT.

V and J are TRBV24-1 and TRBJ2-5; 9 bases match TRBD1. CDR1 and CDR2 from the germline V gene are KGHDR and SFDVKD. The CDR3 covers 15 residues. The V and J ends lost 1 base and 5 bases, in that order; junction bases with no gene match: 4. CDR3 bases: TGTGCCACCAGTGATTTCGGGACAGGGCTGGAGACCCAGTACTTC. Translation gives CATSDFGTGLETQYF.

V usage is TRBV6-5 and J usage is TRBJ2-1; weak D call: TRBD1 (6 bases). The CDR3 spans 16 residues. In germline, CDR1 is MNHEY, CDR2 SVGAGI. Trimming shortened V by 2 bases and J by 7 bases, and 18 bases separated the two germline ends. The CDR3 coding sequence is TGTGCCAGCAGTTACATTCACGGTCAAGGGGGTAATGAGCAGTTCTTC. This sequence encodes CASSYIHGQGGNEQFF.

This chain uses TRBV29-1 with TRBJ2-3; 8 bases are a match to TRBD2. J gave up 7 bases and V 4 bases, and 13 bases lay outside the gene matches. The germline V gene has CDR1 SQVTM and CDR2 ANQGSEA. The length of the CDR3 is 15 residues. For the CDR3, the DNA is TGCAGCGTTGGAGGCGGAGAGCGGGAGAGGCATACGCAGTATTTT. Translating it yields CSVGGGERERHTQYF.

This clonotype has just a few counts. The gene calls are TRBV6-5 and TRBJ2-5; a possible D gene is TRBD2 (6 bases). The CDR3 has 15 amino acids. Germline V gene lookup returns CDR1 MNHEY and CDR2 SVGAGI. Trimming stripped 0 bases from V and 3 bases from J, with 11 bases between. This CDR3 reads CASSYSLGGEETQYF. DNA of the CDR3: TGTGCCAGCAGTTACTCTTTAGGAGGGGAAGAGACCCAGTACTTC.

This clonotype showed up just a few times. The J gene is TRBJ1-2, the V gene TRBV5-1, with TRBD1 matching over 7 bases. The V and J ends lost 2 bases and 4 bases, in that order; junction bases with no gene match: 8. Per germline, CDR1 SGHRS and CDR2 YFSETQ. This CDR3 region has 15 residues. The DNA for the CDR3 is TGCGCCAGCAGCTTACGACAGGGCCATCTCTATGGCTACACCTTC. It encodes CASSLRQGHLYGYTF.